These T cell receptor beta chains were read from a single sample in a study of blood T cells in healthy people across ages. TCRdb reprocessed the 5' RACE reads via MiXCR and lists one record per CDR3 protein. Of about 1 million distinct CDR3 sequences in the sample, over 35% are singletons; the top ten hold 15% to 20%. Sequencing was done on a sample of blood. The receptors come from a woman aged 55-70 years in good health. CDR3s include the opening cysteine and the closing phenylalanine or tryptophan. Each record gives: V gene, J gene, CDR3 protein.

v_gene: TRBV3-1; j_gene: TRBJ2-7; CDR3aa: CASSQEWSGYTTGGEQYF
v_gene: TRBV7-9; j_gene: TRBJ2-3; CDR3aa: CASIRGRMADTQYF
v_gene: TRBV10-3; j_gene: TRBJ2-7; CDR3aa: CAISDMQGLTGTYEQYF
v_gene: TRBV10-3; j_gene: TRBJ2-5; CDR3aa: CAISGQGGPQGTQYF
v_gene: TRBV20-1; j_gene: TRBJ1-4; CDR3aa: CSAPREGANEKLFF
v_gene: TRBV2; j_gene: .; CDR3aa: CASAPLQGVTYEQYF
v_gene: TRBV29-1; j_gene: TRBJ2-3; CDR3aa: CSVARDRRGLTDTQYF
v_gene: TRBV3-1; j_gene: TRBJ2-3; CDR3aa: CASSQVGGRTDTQYF
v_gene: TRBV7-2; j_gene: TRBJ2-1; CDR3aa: CASSLGGKGNEQFF
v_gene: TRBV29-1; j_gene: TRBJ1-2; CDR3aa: CSVEGQSYGYTF
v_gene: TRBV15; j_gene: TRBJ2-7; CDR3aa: CATSRLEGSYEQYF
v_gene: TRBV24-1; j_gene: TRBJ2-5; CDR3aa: CATSDTDEAGTQYF
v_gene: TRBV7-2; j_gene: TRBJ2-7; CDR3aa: CASSLERLADEQYF
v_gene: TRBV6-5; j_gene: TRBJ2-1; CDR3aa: CASRLHALTYNEQFF
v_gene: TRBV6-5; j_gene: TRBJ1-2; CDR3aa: CASRGQGTNYGYTF
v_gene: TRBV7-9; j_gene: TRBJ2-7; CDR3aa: CASSRQGAKLESYEQYF
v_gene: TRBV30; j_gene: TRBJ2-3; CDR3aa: CAGAATGAETDTQYF
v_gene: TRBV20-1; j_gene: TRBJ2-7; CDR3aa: CSAPGQGQNEQYF
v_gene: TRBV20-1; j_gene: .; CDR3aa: CSATPLAGNQETQYF